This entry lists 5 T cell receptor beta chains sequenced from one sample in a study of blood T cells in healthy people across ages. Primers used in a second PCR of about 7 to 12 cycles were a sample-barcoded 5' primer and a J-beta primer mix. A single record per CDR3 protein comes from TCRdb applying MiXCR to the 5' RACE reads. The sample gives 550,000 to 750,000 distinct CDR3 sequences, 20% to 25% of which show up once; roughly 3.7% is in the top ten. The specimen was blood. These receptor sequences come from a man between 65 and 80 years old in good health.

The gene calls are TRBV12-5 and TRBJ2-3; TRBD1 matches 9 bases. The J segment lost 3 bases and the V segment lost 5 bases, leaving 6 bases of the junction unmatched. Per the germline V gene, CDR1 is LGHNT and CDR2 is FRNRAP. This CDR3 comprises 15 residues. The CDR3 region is CASGRNRGLTDTQYF. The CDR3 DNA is TGTGCTAGTGGTCGAAACAGGGGGCTTACAGATACGCAGTATTTT.

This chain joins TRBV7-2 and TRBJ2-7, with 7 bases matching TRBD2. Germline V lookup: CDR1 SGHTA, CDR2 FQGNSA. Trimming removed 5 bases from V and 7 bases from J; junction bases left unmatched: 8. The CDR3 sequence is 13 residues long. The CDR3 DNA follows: TGTGCCAGCAGCCAAATGGCGGGAGAAGAGCAGTACTTC. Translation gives CASSQMAGEEQYF.

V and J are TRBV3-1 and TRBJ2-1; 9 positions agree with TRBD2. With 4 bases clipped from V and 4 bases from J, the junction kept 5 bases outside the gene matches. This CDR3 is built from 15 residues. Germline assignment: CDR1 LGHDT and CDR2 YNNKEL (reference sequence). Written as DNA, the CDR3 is TGTGCCAGCAGCCGGACTAGCGTAGATTACAATGAGCAGTTCTTC. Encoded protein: CASSRTSVDYNEQFF.

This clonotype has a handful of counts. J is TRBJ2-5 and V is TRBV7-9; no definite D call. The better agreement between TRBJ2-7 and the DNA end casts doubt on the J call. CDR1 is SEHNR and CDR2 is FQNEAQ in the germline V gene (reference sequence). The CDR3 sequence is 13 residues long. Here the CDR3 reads CASSLATRVEQYF. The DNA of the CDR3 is TGTGCCAGCAGCTTGGCCACAAGGGTCGAGCAGTACTTC.

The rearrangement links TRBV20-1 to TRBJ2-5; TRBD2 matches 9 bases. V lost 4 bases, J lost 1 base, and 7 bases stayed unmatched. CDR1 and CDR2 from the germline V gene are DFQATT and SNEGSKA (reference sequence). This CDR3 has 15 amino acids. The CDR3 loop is CSATTSGGRQETQYF. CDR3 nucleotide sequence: TGCAGTGCTACAACCAGCGGGGGGCGCCAAGAGACCCAGTACTTC.